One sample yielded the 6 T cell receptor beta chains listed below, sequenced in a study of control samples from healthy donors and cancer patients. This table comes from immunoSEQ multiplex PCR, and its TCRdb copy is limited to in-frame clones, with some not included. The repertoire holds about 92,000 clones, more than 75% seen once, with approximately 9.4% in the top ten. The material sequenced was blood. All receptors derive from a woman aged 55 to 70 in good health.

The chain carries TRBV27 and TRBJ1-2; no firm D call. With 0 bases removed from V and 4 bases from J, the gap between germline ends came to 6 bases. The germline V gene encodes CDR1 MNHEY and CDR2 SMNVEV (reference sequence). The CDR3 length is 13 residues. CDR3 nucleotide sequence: TGTGCCAGCAGTTTATCGCGGACCTATGGCTACACCTTC. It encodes CASSLSRTYGYTF.

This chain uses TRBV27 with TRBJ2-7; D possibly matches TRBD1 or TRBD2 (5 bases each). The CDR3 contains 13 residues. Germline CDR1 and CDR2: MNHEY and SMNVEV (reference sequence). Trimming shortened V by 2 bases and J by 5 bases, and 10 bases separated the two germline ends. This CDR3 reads CASSLKGPHEQYF. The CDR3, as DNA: TGTGCCAGCAGTTTAAAGGGACCCCACGAGCAGTACTTC.

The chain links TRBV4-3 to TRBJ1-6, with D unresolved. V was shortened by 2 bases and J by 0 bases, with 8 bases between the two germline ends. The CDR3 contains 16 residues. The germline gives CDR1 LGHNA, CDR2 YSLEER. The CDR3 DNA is TGCGCCAGCAGCCAACGGGCAGGCTCCTATAATTCACCCCTCCACTTT. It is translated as CASSQRAGSYNSPLHF.

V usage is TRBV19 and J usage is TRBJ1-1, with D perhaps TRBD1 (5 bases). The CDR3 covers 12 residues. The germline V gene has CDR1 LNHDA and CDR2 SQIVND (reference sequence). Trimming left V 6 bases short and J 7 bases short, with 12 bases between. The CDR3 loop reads CASSSGRYEAFF. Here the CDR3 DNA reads TGTGCCAGTAGCTCGGGACGGTATGAAGCTTTCTTT.

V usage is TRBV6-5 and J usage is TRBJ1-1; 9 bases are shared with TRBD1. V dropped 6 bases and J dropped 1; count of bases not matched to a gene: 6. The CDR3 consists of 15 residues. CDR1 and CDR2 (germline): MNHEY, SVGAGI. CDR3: CASRATDRGNTEAFF. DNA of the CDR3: TGTGCCAGCAGGGCGACGGACAGGGGGAACACTGAAGCTTTCTTT.

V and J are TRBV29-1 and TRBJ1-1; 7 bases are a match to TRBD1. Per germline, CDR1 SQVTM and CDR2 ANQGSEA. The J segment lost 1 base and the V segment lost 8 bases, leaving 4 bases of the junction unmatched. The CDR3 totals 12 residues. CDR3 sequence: CSIRQGNTEAFF. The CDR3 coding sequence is TGCAGCATTCGACAGGGGAACACTGAAGCTTTCTTT. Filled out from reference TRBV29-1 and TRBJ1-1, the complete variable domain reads SAVISQKPSRDICQRGTSLTIQCQVDSQVTMMFWYRQQPGQSLTLIATANQGSEATYESGFVIDKFPISRPNLTFSTLTVSNMSPEDSSIYLCSIRQGNTEAFFGQGTRLTVV.